This T cell receptor beta chain was sequenced during a study of cytotoxic CD8 clonotypes in ibrutinib-treated CLL. Study information: The average sample held roughly 250,000 productive templates and tens of thousands of productive rearrangements.

CDR1 SNHLY and CDR2 FYNNEI come from the germline V gene. The CDR3 runs 14 residues. V dropped 6 bases and J dropped 6; count of bases not matched to a gene: 5. Worth noting for this clone: The antigen remains unidentified.

Study findings and constraints: T-cell clonality at baseline went above that of age-matched healthy donors and rose and fell with circulating CD8+ T-cell counts.

Data came from immunoSEQ multiplex PCR; TCRdb stores just in-frame clones and leaves some out. The sample lists tens of thousands of clones, less than 90% occurring once. Sequencing used PBMCs, obtained after 24 months of ibrutinib treatment. This receptor was identified in a human donor with chronic lymphocytic leukemia. The rearrangement joins TRBV2 to TRBJ2-1; TRBD1 matches at 10 bases. The CDR3 DNA reads TGTGCCAGCAGCCGGGACAGGGGCACCAATGAGCAGTTCTTC. This sequence encodes CASSRDRGTNEQFF.